This paragraph reports one TCR beta chain. In this sample, this clone turned up a few times. There is no known antigen for this receptor. Per-base qualities were not stored, and no clone one base away is much larger. CDR1 and CDR2 were assigned from the germline V gene as SGDLS and YYNGEE. From the cysteine through the phenylalanine, the CDR3 covers 14 amino acids. Left in the record is the CDR3 DNA by itself, 42 bases read in frame from the first base. Trimming accounts for 4 bases at V and 3 bases at J, while the number of junction bases matched to no gene is 4. The data stem from a study of blood T cell repertoires in COVID-19 (dated by TCRdb to the early 2020s). Background for the entire study: Samples from collaborators originated in the United States, Italy and Spain and spanned both the acute and convalescent phases of COVID-19. The dataset comprised deeply sampled blood TCRbeta repertoires from subjects exposed to, actively infected with, or recovered from COVID-19. A freely available public database, intended as a resource for researchers studying the immune response to SARS-CoV-2, is where the repertoires were released. Where available, HLA class I and class II types were taken from metadata supplied by the sample provider and were not determined by assay-based typing. The prospective study material was composed of cDNA or gDNA derived from T cells, B-cell-depleted T cells, or PBMCs. A de-identified subject ID, COVID-19 status, age in years and sex were almost always included in the sample metadata. Samples were obtained from the ongoing ImmuneRACE study (first 160 participants) and from 1,254 subjects provided by 6 global collaborators. Findings and caveats that apply to the study as a whole: How much clinical and demographic metadata was included differed by source and by participant, and the metadata was provided uncurated.

Whole blood was collected in K2EDTA tubes by collaborating institutions according to the institutions' own protocols. For TCRbeta analysis, collaborators shipped samples as frozen whole blood, isolated PBMCs, or DNA extracted from either of those sample types. The immunoSEQ Assay, a bias-controlled multiplex PCR, was used to amplify TCRbeta CDR3 regions from genomic DNA. The authors' pipeline ran thus. The number of nucleated cells in each sample was estimated from the amplification of reference gene primers within the assay. To quantify the absolute abundance of each unique TCRbeta CDR3 rearrangement, sequence reads were collapsed and filtered. For each sample, productive Simpson clonality was calculated by taking the square root of Simpson's diversity index across productive rearrangements. This is the immuneACCESS table as TCRdb keeps it, with only in-frame sequences that have V and J called. A part of the clones is gone; compared with another copy, unresolved V genes explain less than half, and the rest is unexplained. D and trimming were read from the DNA, whereas the V and J calls and clone size are those reported in that table. For this sample there are under 200,000 clones; 90% to 95% appear just once. The ten largest clones take up roughly 0.56% of the sample.

Sequencing used peripheral blood. Here the chain combines TRBV9 and TRBJ2-5, with 9 junctional bases fitting TRBD2. The receptor was isolated from a man aged 50 to 60 with acute or convalescent COVID-19. In nucleotides, the sequence is TGTGCCAGCAGCCCCGGGACTAGCAAAGAGACCCAGTACTTC. Its protein reads: CASSPGTSKETQYF.